This TCR beta chain appears in the sequencing data of a study of T cell repertoires in cytomegalovirus infection. This clonotype has only a few counts. What it binds is unknown. This CDR3 is built from 14 residues. The V end was cut by 6 bases, the J end by 9 bases, with 18 bases between. One entry per CDR3 protein, called by TCRdb with MiXCR from the reads. This table holds around 300,000 distinct CDR3 sequences, around 20% found once. The sample in question was cultured PBMCs, obtained from culture after CMV antigen stimulation. The chain employs TRBV12-3 or TRBV12-4 and TRBJ2-1, with D uncertain. This TCR derives from a human donor in good health (CMV status not recorded). Some clones in this sample may be carry-over from other donors' samples. The CDR3 region has the DNA TGTGCCAGCAGCCTGGGAAGGGTTTGGGGTGAGCAGTTCTTC. Translating it yields CASSLGRVWGEQFF.